This TCR beta chain was recorded in a study of OX40 agonist ivuxolimab in advanced cancers. On the study more broadly: Age averaged around 58 years (range roughly 23 to 79), and roughly 80% were male.

The CDR3 has 14 amino acids. The V segment lost 0 bases and the J segment 4 bases; nucleotides outside the gene matches: 3. CDR1 and CDR2 from the germline V gene are SGHVS and FQNEAQ. Measured with immunoSEQ multiplex PCR; TCRdb has only the in-frame clones, and not every one. The table lists around 26,000 clones, 81% of them singletons. Sequences were derived from CD4+ or CD8+ T cells sorted from blood, sampled in a trial of the OX40 agonist ivuxolimab. The V and J genes are TRBV7-8 and TRBJ2-7; 7 nucleotides align to TRBD2. This TCR came from an adult with an advanced solid tumor such as melanoma, head and neck, liver or kidney cancer. The CDR3 coding sequence is TGTGCCAGCAGCTTAGCTTCCGGGGGGTACGAGCAGTACTTC. Protein product: CASSLASGGYEQYF.